Below are 15 T cell receptor beta chains sequenced from a single sample in a study of identical twins. MiXCR, applied by TCRdb to the 5' RACE reads, yields one record per CDR3 protein. The repertoire consists of a few hundred thousand distinct CDR3 sequences, with roughly 24% occurring once and the leading ten covering about 2.7%. The same sample was also used in a study of T cells expressing NK-cell markers.

Specimen: CD4+ T cells sorted from blood. The receptors stem from a woman aged 18-30 years in good health.

The chain recombines TRBV9 with TRBJ2-1; D remains unclear. V lost 4 bases to trimming and J lost 2 bases, with 22 bases between them. This CDR3 spans 18 amino acids. Germline CDR1 is SGDLS and CDR2 is YYNGEE. CDR3 sequence (DNA): TGTGCCAGCAGCACCCACCGCTACGGCCAAGGGCCCTACAATGAGCAGTTCTTC. Protein sequence: CASSTHRYGQGPYNEQFF.

This clonotype was recorded a few times. The rearrangement uses TRBV10-3 and TRBJ2-1, with TRBD1 matching 9 bases. The CDR3 length is 13 residues. The V gene end was trimmed by 10 bases and the J gene end by 5 bases; junction bases not matched to a gene: 6. Germline V lookup: CDR1 ENHRY, CDR2 SYGVKD. Written as DNA, the CDR3 is TGTGCCAGCACACAGGGGGCTGACAATGAGCAGTTCTTC. It codes for CASTQGADNEQFF.

Comment on this clonotype: The junction departs from germline at one end; a sequencing error may be responsible. The chain's CDR3 is CASSPSVGNEQFF. CDR3 bases: TGTGCTAGCAGCCCCTCGGTTGGGAATGAGCAGTTCTTC. The chain joins TRBV7-7 to TRBJ2-1, with D uncertain. This CDR3 spans 13 amino acids. Germline-derived CDR1 and CDR2 are SSHAT and FNYEAQ (reference sequence).

This clonotype occurred many times. The chain carries TRBV10-3 and TRBJ2-7; unclear D gene. This CDR3 contains 13 residues. The germline V gene has CDR1 ENHRY and CDR2 SYGVKD. V lost 3 bases to trimming and J lost 3 bases, with 9 bases between them. CDR3 sequence reads: CAISDGSLYEQYF. For the CDR3, the DNA is TGTGCCATCAGTGACGGTTCCCTCTACGAGCAGTACTTC.

The DNA of the CDR3 is TGCGCCAGCAGCACAGGGGGGACTAATGAAAAACTGTTTTTT. As protein: CASSTGGTNEKLFF. The rearrangement joins TRBV5-1 to TRBJ1-4; 8 bases map to TRBD1. In germline, CDR1 is SGHRS, CDR2 YFSETQ. This CDR3 has 14 amino acids. J lost 2 bases, V lost 4 bases, and 1 base had no gene match.

The V gene is TRBV20-1, the J gene TRBJ2-2; tentative D call: TRBD1 (6 bases). The CDR3 contains 14 residues. The germline gives CDR1 DFQATT, CDR2 SNEGSKA (reference sequence). Trimming removed 5 bases at V and 2 bases at J, with 12 bases between. The DNA of the CDR3 is TGCAGTGCTCCCCGACAGGAAAACACCGGGGAGCTGTTTTTT. Translating it yields CSAPRQENTGELFF.

This clonotype was counted only a few times. CDR3 sequence (DNA): TGCAGTGCTAGTAGCCTGATTGTACAAGAGACCCAGTACTTC. Its protein is CSASSLIVQETQYF. The rearrangement links TRBV20-1 to TRBJ2-5; D unclear. Germline V gene sequence: CDR1 DFQATT, CDR2 SNEGSKA (reference sequence). The V end lost 3 bases, the J end lost 2 bases, and 13 bases lay between the germline ends. This CDR3 contains 14 residues.

This clonotype was found a few times. In DNA, the CDR3 is TGTGCCAGCAGTACCCCGCGGGAGCAGTTCTTC. As protein: CASSTPREQFF. The rearrangement links TRBV6-5 to TRBJ2-1; D is undetermined. V gave up 5 bases and J gave up 10 bases, with 9 bases separating them. Per germline, CDR1 MNHEY and CDR2 SVGAGI. This CDR3 comprises 11 residues.

The chain carries TRBV6-5 and TRBJ2-3; the match to TRBD2 covers 11 bases. This CDR3 region has 15 residues. Germline V gene sequence: CDR1 MNHEY, CDR2 SVGAGI. V dropped 0 bases and J dropped 6; count of bases not matched to a gene: 2. The CDR3 DNA follows: TGTGCCAGCAGTTACTCGACTAGCGGGGTTGATACGCAGTATTTT. Residues: CASSYSTSGVDTQYF.

The genes are TRBV20-1 and TRBJ2-3, with 11 nucleotides matching TRBD2. The germline CDR1 and CDR2 sequences are DFQATT and SNEGSKA (reference sequence). The CDR3 runs to 14 residues. V trimming: 3 bases; J trimming: 6 bases; junction bases outside the gene matches: 5. CDR3 protein: CSARRTSGGDTQYF. CDR3 nucleotide sequence: TGCAGTGCTAGGAGAACTAGCGGGGGTGATACGCAGTATTTT.

This clonotype was counted between two and nine times. The V gene is TRBV7-2, the J gene TRBJ1-4; D gene ambiguous. Germline V gene data show CDR1 as SGHTA and CDR2 as FQGNSA. The CDR3 totals 15 residues. V lost 3 bases to trimming and J lost 1 base, with 9 bases between them. CDR3 bases: TGTGCCAGCAGCTTGACGGGAGGAACTAATGAAAAACTGTTTTTT. As protein: CASSLTGGTNEKLFF.

V and J are TRBV7-7 and TRBJ2-1; 14 positions agree with TRBD2. V was clipped by 1 base and J by 9 bases; unmatched bases: 2. CDR1 is SSHAT, CDR2 FNYEAQ, per germline (reference sequence). The length of the CDR3 is 15 residues. CDR3 amino acids: CASSLGGLAGAEQFF. In DNA form, the CDR3 reads TGTGCCAGCAGCTTAGGGGGACTAGCGGGAGCTGAGCAGTTCTTC.

This chain joins TRBV19 and TRBJ2-4; 9 bases fit TRBD1. Per germline, CDR1 LNHDA and CDR2 SQIVND (reference sequence). The CDR3 is 16 amino acids. V gave up 6 bases and J gave up 0 bases; unmatched junction bases: 6. In DNA form, the CDR3 reads TGTGCCAGTAGCCGGGGACAGGGCCTAGCCAAAAACATTCAGTACTTC. This translates into CASSRGQGLAKNIQYF.

The gene calls are TRBV5-1 and TRBJ1-2; TRBD1 matches at 7 bases. With V trimmed by 4 bases and J by 8 bases, 17 bases remained unmatched. Germline V lookup: CDR1 SGHRS, CDR2 YFSETQ. CDR3 size: 16 residues. The CDR3 region is CASSPETGTVSDGYTF. For the CDR3, the DNA is TGCGCCAGCAGCCCCGAAACCGGGACAGTGAGTGACGGCTACACCTTC.

A few counts support this clonotype. The J gene is TRBJ2-3, the V gene TRBV5-1; no definite D call. Trimming cost V 0 bases and J 7 bases, with 9 bases left between them. Germline lookup yields CDR1 SGHRS and CDR2 YFSETQ. The CDR3 runs to 13 residues. The DNA for the CDR3 is TGCGCCAGCAGCTTGGGCCGCTCGTATACGCAGTATTTT. As protein: CASSLGRSYTQYF.